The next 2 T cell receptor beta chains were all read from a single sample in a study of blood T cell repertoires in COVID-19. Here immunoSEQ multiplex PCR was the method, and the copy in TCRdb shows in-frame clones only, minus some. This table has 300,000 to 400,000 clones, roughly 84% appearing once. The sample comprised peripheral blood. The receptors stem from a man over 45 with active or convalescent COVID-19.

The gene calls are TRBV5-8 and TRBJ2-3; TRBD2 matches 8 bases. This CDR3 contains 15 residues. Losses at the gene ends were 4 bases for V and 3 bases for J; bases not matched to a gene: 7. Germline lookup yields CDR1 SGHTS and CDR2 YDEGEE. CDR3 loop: CASSKSGGATDTQYF. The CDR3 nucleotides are TGTGCCAGCAGCAAATCCGGGGGGGCTACAGATACGCAGTATTTT.

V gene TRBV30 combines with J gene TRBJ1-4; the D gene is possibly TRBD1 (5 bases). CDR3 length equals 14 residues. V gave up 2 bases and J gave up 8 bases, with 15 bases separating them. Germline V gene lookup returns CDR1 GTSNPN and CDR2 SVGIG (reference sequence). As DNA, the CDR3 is TGTGCCTGGAGTAGGATAGGGGTTCAGGAAAAACTGTTTTTT. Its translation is CAWSRIGVQEKLFF.